Listed below are T cell receptor beta chains from one sample, sequenced in a study of T-cell memory formation after mild COVID-19. One entry per CDR3 protein, called by TCRdb with MiXCR from the 5' RACE reads. This sample has 250,000 to 350,000 distinct CDR3 sequences, with 14% found just once. The sample consisted of PBMCs or a T cell subset sorted from them (not recorded which). The receptors derive from a man younger than 35 who had mild COVID-19 (a few samples of this study predate the infection). Cell type and time point are not known. CDR3s include the opening cysteine and the closing phenylalanine or tryptophan.

V: TRBV2; J: TRBJ1-2; CDR3: CASSEEGARGYTF
V: TRBV6-2/TRBV6-3; J: TRBJ2-3; CDR3: CASTHTTDTQYF
V: TRBV4-3; J: TRBJ2-3; CDR3: CASSQGNRPRTDTQYF
V: TRBV5-1; J: TRBJ2-1; CDR3: CASSGKLAGSYNEQFF
V: TRBV11-2; J: TRBJ2-7; CDR3: CASSLEGAGEQYF
V: TRBV12-3/TRBV12-4; J: TRBJ1-4; CDR3: CASSFGALGEKLFF
V: TRBV15; J: TRBJ2-1; CDR3: CATSRVADNEQFF
V: TRBV18; J: TRBJ1-5; CDR3: CASSPPGGGDQPQHF
V: TRBV15; J: TRBJ2-7; CDR3: CATSGYNRGAYEQYF
V: TRBV7-2; J: TRBJ2-1; CDR3: CASSSTSGGALEKFF
V: TRBV7-9; J: TRBJ1-4; CDR3: CASSRRDRAGEKLFF
V: TRBV7-6; J: TRBJ2-7; CDR3: CASSSLRGADPYEQYF
V: TRBV7-7; J: TRBJ2-3; CDR3: CASSSGQATDTQYF
V: TRBV4-3; J: TRBJ1-2; CDR3: CASSQDSAGNYGYTF
V: TRBV10-1; J: TRBJ2-3; CDR3: CASSEDPRNTQYF
V: TRBV12-3/TRBV12-4; J: TRBJ2-5; CDR3: CASSRVAGQETQYF
V: TRBV29-1; J: TRBJ2-3; CDR3: CSAAGGTDTQYF
V: TRBV4-1; J: TRBJ1-1; CDR3: CASRQALNTEAFF
V: TRBV5-1; J: TRBJ1-1; CDR3: CASSPSGGGHTEAFF
V: TRBV7-2; J: TRBJ2-2; CDR3: CASSLLGSGMGTGELFF